The rows below give T cell receptor beta chains drawn from one sample of a study of OX40 agonist ivuxolimab in advanced cancers. Generated by immunoSEQ multiplex PCR, the TCRdb table keeps only in-frame clones and is missing some. The sample holds around 26,000 clones; about four fifths are singletons and the top ten take 25%. Specimen: CD4+ or CD8+ T cells sorted from blood, collected in a trial of the OX40 agonist ivuxolimab. The source of these receptors is an adult with an advanced solid tumor such as melanoma, head and neck, liver or kidney cancer. CDR3s include the opening cysteine and the closing phenylalanine or tryptophan. Fields, in order: CDR3 length, D gene, clone size, V gene, J gene, CDR3 protein, CDR3 DNA. A D gene is named only where the DNA matches it firmly. Only some rows state a clone size, as once, few, many or a class for expanded clones.

12	TRBD1	NA	TRBV29-1	TRBJ2-7	CSVDEGASEQYF	TGCAGCGTTGATGAGGGGGCGAGCGAGCAGTACTTC
13	NA	NA	TRBV9	TRBJ2-2	CASSGDNTGELFF	TGTGCCAGCAGCGGTGATAACACCGGGGAGCTGTTTTTT
14	NA	NA	TRBV4-1	TRBJ2-7	CASSRTPRVHEQYF	TGCGCCAGCAGCCGGACACCAAGGGTCCACGAGCAGTACTTC
12	NA	NA	TRBV28	TRBJ1-1	CASSGGWTEAFF	TGTGCCAGCAGTGGAGGTTGGACTGAAGCTTTCTTT
16	TRBD2	NA	TRBV7-8	TRBJ2-5	CASSPGTSGRRETQYF	TGTGCCAGCAGCCCCGGGACTAGCGGGAGAAGAGAGACCCAGTACTTC
16	NA	NA	TRBV28	TRBJ2-1	CASSSQRLDGANEQFF	TGTGCCAGCAGTTCACAACGACTGGACGGTGCTAATGAGCAGTTCTTC
14	NA	NA	TRBV6-1	TRBJ2-7	CASSDGTGSYEQYF	TGTGCCAGCAGTGATGGGACCGGTTCCTACGAGCAGTACTTC
15	NA	NA	TRBV4-1	TRBJ1-2	CASSQQGGTNYGYTF	TGCGCCAGCAGCCAGCAAGGCGGAACTAACTATGGCTACACCTTC
13	NA	NA	TRBV7-2	TRBJ1-1	CASSLGMNTEAFF	TGTGCCAGCAGCTTAGGAATGAACACTGAAGCTTTCTTT
12	NA	few	TRBV27	TRBJ2-3	CASGFRTDTQYF	TGTGCCAGCGGCTTCCGCACAGATACGCAGTATTTT
15	TRBD1	NA	TRBV7-8	TRBJ1-4	CASRRGTAYNEKLFF	TGTGCCAGCAGACGAGGGACAGCTTATAATGAAAAACTGTTTTTT
12	NA	NA	TRBV5-4	TRBJ1-1	CASSLASGEAFF	TGTGCCAGCAGCTTGGCCAGTGGTGAGGCTTTCTTT
12	NA	NA	TRBV7-9	TRBJ2-7	CASSRESYEQYF	TGTGCCAGCAGCAGAGAGAGCTACGAGCAGTACTTC
17	TRBD1	NA	TRBV5-6	TRBJ1-1	CASSPLRTGIMNTEAFF	TGTGCCAGCAGCCCACTTCGGACAGGGATCATGAACACTGAAGCTTTCTTT
14	NA	NA	TRBV19	TRBJ1-1	CASSPFLTGTEAFF	TGTGCCAGTAGTCCGTTCCTTACTGGGACTGAAGCTTTCTTT
15	NA	NA	TRBV6-5	TRBJ2-7	CASSYRAGGSYEQYF	TGTGCCAGCAGTTACAGGGCAGGGGGGTCCTACGAGCAGTACTTC
16	TRBD2	NA	TRBV7-2	TRBJ2-3	CASSPGLAGFTDTQYF	TGTGCCAGCAGCCCCGGACTAGCGGGATTCACAGATACGCAGTATTTT
16	TRBD2	NA	TRBV25-1	TRBJ2-2	CASSEKASGRTGELFF	TGTGCCAGCAGTGAAAAAGCTAGCGGGAGAACCGGGGAGCTGTTTTTT
13	NA	NA	TRBV4-2	TRBJ2-7	CASSQLVTYEQYF	TGTGCCAGCAGCCAACTAGTCACCTACGAGCAGTACTTC
12	NA	NA	TRBV11-2	TRBJ2-1	CASSSSVNEQFF	TGTGCCAGCTCTTCTAGCGTCAATGAGCAGTTCTTC
17	NA	NA	TRBV7-9	TRBJ2-6	CASSLDGALFLANVLTF	TGTGCCAGCAGCTTAGACGGTGCTCTCTTTTTGGCCAACGTCCTGACTTTC
16	TRBD2	few	TRBV28	TRBJ2-7	CASSPRSGRVAYEQYF	TGTGCCAGCAGTCCGCGCAGCGGGAGGGTCGCCTACGAGCAGTACTTC
14	NA	NA	TRBV9	TRBJ1-4	CASSADGVNEKLFF	TGTGCCAGCAGCGCGGACGGGGTTAATGAAAAACTGTTTTTT
12	NA	NA	TRBV27	TRBJ2-1	CASAQAHNEQFF	TGTGCCAGCGCCCAGGCCCACAATGAGCAGTTCTTC
14	NA	medium-sized	TRBV25-1	TRBJ1-1	CASSEFRSNTEAFF	TGTGCCAGCAGTGAATTTCGGAGTAACACTGAAGCTTTCTTT
13	NA	NA	TRBV7-9	TRBJ2-7	CASSPTSSYEQYF	TGTGCCAGCAGCCCGACTAGCTCCTACGAGCAGTACTTC
15	NA	few	TRBV19	TRBJ2-7	CASSIDQGTVYEQYF	TGTGCCAGTAGTATAGACCAGGGAACGGTCTACGAGCAGTACTTC
15	NA	NA	TRBV25-1	TRBJ1-4	CASSVDITTNEKLFF	TGTGCCAGCAGTGTTGATATTACAACTAATGAAAAACTGTTTTTT
15	NA	NA	TRBV29-1	TRBJ2-7	CSVEDSRQGLHEQYF	TGCAGCGTTGAAGATTCAAGACAGGGACTACACGAGCAGTACTTC
12	NA	NA	TRBV11-2	TRBJ2-7	CASSRIVYEQYF	TGTGCCAGCAGCCGAATAGTCTACGAGCAGTACTTC
14	NA	NA	TRBV15	TRBJ1-1	CATTSLWESPEAFF	TGTGCCACCACCTCACTATGGGAAAGTCCTGAAGCTTTCTTT
15	TRBD1	once	TRBV7-9	TRBJ1-1	CASSPGQGAYTEAFF	TGTGCCAGCAGCCCGGGACAGGGGGCATACACTGAAGCTTTCTTT
14	NA	NA	TRBV18	TRBJ2-3	CASSPRFYTDTQYF	TGTGCCAGCTCACCTCGTTTCTACACAGATACGCAGTATTTT
14	NA	NA	TRBV28	TRBJ2-3	CASSRQTSVDTQYF	TGTGCCAGCAGTCGACAGACTAGTGTGGATACGCAGTATTTT
15	NA	NA	TRBV9	TRBJ2-3	CASSVWGGSTDTQYF	TGTGCCAGCAGCGTATGGGGGGGCAGCACAGATACGCAGTATTTT
15	TRBD2	NA	TRBV14	TRBJ2-7	CASSQLAGGPYEQYF	TGTGCCAGCAGCCAGTTGGCGGGAGGGCCCTACGAGCAGTACTTC
16	TRBD1	NA	TRBV7-2	TRBJ2-7	CASSLDGQVLSYEQYF	TGTGCCAGCAGCTTAGACGGACAGGTCCTCTCCTACGAGCAGTACTTC
15	NA	few	TRBV6-1	TRBJ2-7	CASSEERGTFYEQYF	TGTGCCAGCAGTGAAGAACGGGGCACTTTCTACGAGCAGTACTTC
13	NA	NA	TRBV5-3	TRBJ2-7	CASSQATVDEQYF	TGTGCCAGCAGCCAAGCTACGGTGGACGAGCAGTACTTC
17	NA	NA	TRBV5-6	TRBJ1-2	CASSLLRNSGPHYGYTF	TGTGCCAGCAGCCTACTTAGGAATTCAGGGCCTCACTATGGCTACACCTTC
16	NA	NA	TRBV30	TRBJ2-7	CAWNPQAFSPNYEQYF	TGTGCCTGGAACCCCCAAGCCTTCTCCCCGAACTACGAGCAGTACTTC
14	NA	NA	TRBV5-3	TRBJ2-2	CAAREFRNTGELFF	TGTGCCGCCAGGGAATTCCGGAACACCGGGGAGCTGTTTTTT
13	TRBD1	NA	TRBV6-4	TRBJ2-7	CASSWGTGVEQYF	TGTGCCAGCAGTTGGGGGACAGGGGTCGAGCAGTACTTC
17	TRBD2	NA	TRBV25-1	TRBJ2-2	CASSEVYREGFSGELFF	TGTGCCAGCAGTGAGGTATACCGGGAGGGTTTCTCCGGGGAGCTGTTTTTT
13	NA	NA	TRBV27	TRBJ2-3	CASSPFSTDTQYF	TGTGCCAGCAGTCCTTTCTCCACAGATACGCAGTATTTT
12	NA	NA	TRBV5-6	TRBJ1-1	CASSSGPAEAFF	TGTGCCAGCAGCTCAGGGCCCGCTGAAGCTTTCTTT
15	NA	NA	TRBV18	TRBJ2-7	CASSPYPRQVYEQYF	TGTGCCAGCTCACCCTACCCCAGACAGGTCTACGAGCAGTACTTC
16	NA	few	TRBV6-5	TRBJ1-4	CASSYSTGQISEKLFF	TGTGCCAGCAGTTACTCGACGGGACAAATCTCCGAAAAACTGTTTTTT
15	TRBD1	NA	TRBV9	TRBJ2-7	CASSVATGGTYEQYF	TGTGCCAGCAGCGTAGCAACAGGGGGAACATACGAGCAGTACTTC
13	NA	NA	TRBV9	TRBJ2-1	CASSSGLLGEQFF	TGTGCCAGCAGCTCCGGACTTCTCGGAGAGCAGTTCTTC
15	NA	NA	TRBV6-5	TRBJ2-1	CASSVGAGTDNEQFF	TGTGCCAGCAGTGTAGGAGCGGGGACAGACAATGAGCAGTTCTTC
15	NA	NA	TRBV7-9	TRBJ1-4	CASSWEGGTNEKLFF	TGTGCCAGCAGCTGGGAGGGGGGAACTAATGAAAAACTGTTTTTT
15	NA	NA	TRBV27	TRBJ2-1	CASSLIGWTANEQFF	TGTGCCAGCAGCCTTATCGGGTGGACGGCGAATGAGCAGTTCTTC
15	NA	NA	TRBV5-4	TRBJ1-4	CASSQDGGFNEKLFF	TGCGCCAGCAGCCAAGATGGGGGGTTTAATGAAAAACTGTTTTTT
12	NA	NA	TRBV6-5	TRBJ2-7	CASSAGTYEQYF	TGTGCCAGCAGTGCAGGAACCTACGAGCAGTACTTC
15	NA	NA	TRBV4-1	TRBJ1-5	CASSQEDRGNQPQHF	TGCGCCAGCAGCCAAGAGGACAGAGGAAATCAGCCCCAGCATTTT
15	NA	NA	TRBV28	TRBJ1-5	CASSIGRVSNQPQHF	TGTGCCAGCAGCATTGGCAGGGTAAGCAATCAGCCCCAGCATTTT
12	TRBD2	once	TRBV10-3	TRBJ2-7	CAISEGGDEQYF	TGTGCCATCAGTGAGGGGGGGGACGAGCAGTACTTC
14	NA	NA	TRBV6-5	TRBJ1-3	CASKGADIASTIYF	TGTGCCAGCAAAGGCGCCGACATCGCGTCCACCATATATTTT